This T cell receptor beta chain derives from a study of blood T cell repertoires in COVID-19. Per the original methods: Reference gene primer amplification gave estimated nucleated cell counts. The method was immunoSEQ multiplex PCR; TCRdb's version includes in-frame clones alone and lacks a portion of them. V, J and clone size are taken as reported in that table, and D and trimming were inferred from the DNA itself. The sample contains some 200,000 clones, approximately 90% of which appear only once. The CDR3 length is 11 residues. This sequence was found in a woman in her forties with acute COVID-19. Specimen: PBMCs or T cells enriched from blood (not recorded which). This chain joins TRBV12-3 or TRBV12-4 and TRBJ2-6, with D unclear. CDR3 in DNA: TGTGCGAGCGAGAGGGCCAACGTCCTGACTTTC. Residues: CASERANVLTF.